Shown below are 3 T cell receptor beta chains from a single sample sequenced in a study of control samples from healthy donors and cancer patients. Here immunoSEQ multiplex PCR was the method, and the copy in TCRdb shows in-frame clones only, minus some. The repertoire includes about 82,000 clones, about 93% of them detected once, and approximately 4.8% sits in the top ten. The material sequenced was blood. The receptors were sampled from a woman under 30 in good health.

The chain couples TRBV7-7 to TRBJ2-1, with D tentatively TRBD1 (5 bases). V was clipped by 1 base and J by 7 bases, with 17 bases between them. Per germline, CDR1 SSHAT and CDR2 FNYEAQ (reference sequence). CDR3 length equals 16 residues. CDR3 sequence: CASSLGQGRLGNEQFF. The CDR3 coding sequence is TGTGCCAGCAGCTTAGGGCAGGGCCGTCTAGGGAATGAGCAGTTCTTC. Complete variable domain (other parts from reference TRBV7-7 and TRBJ2-1): GAGVSQSPRYKVTKRGQDVTLRCDPISSHATLYWYQQALGQGPEFLTYFNYEAQPDKSGLPSDRFSAERPEGSISTLTIQRTEQRDSAMYRCASSLGQGRLGNEQFFGPGTRLTVL.

V is TRBV4-2 and J is TRBJ1-1; D not certain. The CDR3 is made up of 14 amino acids. The V end was cut by 0 bases, the J end by 2 bases, with 7 bases between. The germline gives CDR1 LGHNA, CDR2 YNFKEQ. The CDR3 sequence is CASSQDRGNTEAFF. The CDR3 DNA reads TGTGCCAGCAGCCAAGATAGAGGAAACACTGAAGCTTTCTTT.

The chain uses TRBV18 and TRBJ2-7, with TRBD1 matching over 7 bases. CDR3 length equals 17 residues. Germline CDR1 KGHSH, CDR2 LQKENI. Trimming took 1 base from V and 2 from J; bases not matched to a gene: 11. CDR3 nucleotide sequence: TGTGCCAGCTCACCACTAAACCCCGGGACAGACCCCTACGAGCAGTACTTC. Translated, it gives CASSPLNPGTDPYEQYF.